These 8 T cell receptor beta chains share one sample of origin, sequenced in a study of OX40 agonist ivuxolimab in advanced cancers. Generated by immunoSEQ multiplex PCR, the TCRdb table keeps only in-frame clones and is missing some. The sample yields 70,000 to 100,000 clones, 80% to 85% seen once. The sequencing here drew on CD4+ or CD8+ T cells sorted from blood, taken in a trial of the OX40 agonist ivuxolimab. The receptors were gathered from an adult with an advanced solid tumor such as melanoma, head and neck, liver or kidney cancer.

V usage is TRBV7-9 and J usage is TRBJ2-6; the D call may be TRBD1 or TRBD2 (5 bases each). The CDR3 extends over 17 amino acids. Germline CDR1 reads SEHNR; CDR2 reads FQNEAQ (reference sequence). Deletions cut 4 bases from V and 0 bases from J, with 13 bases between. The CDR3 region has the DNA TGTGCCAGCAGCTCGACAGTAGGAGGCTCTGGGGCCAACGTCCTGACTTTC. Its translation is CASSSTVGGSGANVLTF.

The CDR3 spells CASSVGGEGFGETQYF. In nucleotides, the CDR3 is TGTGCCAGCAGCGTAGGAGGTGAGGGGTTCGGAGAGACCCAGTACTTC. This sequence joins TRBV9 and TRBJ2-5; D may be TRBD1 or TRBD2 (5 bases each). The CDR3 runs 16 residues. Germline lookup yields CDR1 SGDLS and CDR2 YYNGEE. Trimming removed 0 bases from V and 4 bases from J, with 16 bases in between.

The chain employs TRBV16 and TRBJ1-2; a weak D match, TRBD1 (5 bases). The CDR3 runs 20 residues. Germline V gene sequence: CDR1 KGHSY, CDR2 FQNENV. Trimming took 6 bases from V and 1 from J, leaving 30 bases between them. The CDR3 sequence is CASSHDRVPGSGQGNYGYTF. The CDR3, as DNA: TGTGCCAGCAGTCACGACCGGGTTCCGGGTTCGGGGCAGGGTAACTATGGCTACACCTTC.

V gene TRBV6-1 combines with J gene TRBJ1-2; TRBD1 agrees at 10 bases. The length of the CDR3 is 12 residues. The J segment lost 9 bases and the V segment lost 4 bases, leaving 2 bases of the junction unmatched. CDR1 is MNHNS and CDR2 is SASEGT in the germline V gene. The CDR3 loop is CASSGDRGSYTF. The CDR3 DNA reads TGTGCCAGCAGTGGGGACAGGGGAAGCTACACCTTC.

The gene calls are TRBV23-1 and TRBJ1-5; no clear D gene. TRBV23-1 is assigned to the ORF class and has an uncertain function. Between the trimmed V and J ends, which lost 2 bases and 1 base, there was a span of 9 bases. This CDR3 region has 15 residues. The CDR3 spells CASSQAQISNQPQHF. The CDR3 DNA reads TGCGCCAGCAGTCAAGCGCAAATCAGCAATCAGCCCCAGCATTTT.

V is TRBV2 and J is TRBJ1-3; D is undetermined. Between the trimmed V and J ends, which lost 7 bases and 2 bases, there was a span of 12 bases. CDR1 is SNHLY and CDR2 is FYNNEI in the germline V gene. CDR3 length equals 14 residues. The CDR3 reads CASTLGGTGNTIYF. The CDR3, as DNA: TGTGCCAGCACTTTGGGAGGGACTGGAAACACCATATATTTT.

The rearrangement uses TRBV2 and TRBJ1-4; D gene ambiguous. There are 14 residues in the CDR3. Germline-derived CDR1 and CDR2 are SNHLY and FYNNEI. Trimming removed 8 bases from V and 3 bases from J, with 13 bases in between. The CDR3 region has the DNA TGTGCCAGCTTCGAATCGGGTTCTAATGAAAAACTGTTTTTT. Protein sequence: CASFESGSNEKLFF.

The V call is TRBV2, the J call TRBJ1-2; TRBD1 might be the D (5 bases). Germline loops: CDR1 SNHLY, CDR2 FYNNEI. V gave up 2 bases and J gave up 4 bases, with 8 bases separating them. This CDR3 contains 13 residues. As DNA, the CDR3 is TGTGCCAGCAGTGAATATACAGGCTATGGCTACACCTTC. As protein: CASSEYTGYGYTF.